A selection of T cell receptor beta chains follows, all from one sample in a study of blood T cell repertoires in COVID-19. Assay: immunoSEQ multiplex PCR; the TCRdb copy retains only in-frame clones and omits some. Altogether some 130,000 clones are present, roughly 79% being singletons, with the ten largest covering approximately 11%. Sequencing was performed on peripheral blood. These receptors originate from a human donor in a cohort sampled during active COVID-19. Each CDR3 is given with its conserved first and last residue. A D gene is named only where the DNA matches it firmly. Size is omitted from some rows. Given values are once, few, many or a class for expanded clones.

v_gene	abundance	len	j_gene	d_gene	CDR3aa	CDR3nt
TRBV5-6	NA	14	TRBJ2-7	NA	CASRRVGRAYEQYF	TGTGCCAGCAGGCGAGTTGGCAGGGCATACGAGCAGTACTTC
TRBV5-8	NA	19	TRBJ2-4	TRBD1	CASSPPGTGVLLAKNIQYF	TGTGCCAGCAGCCCACCCGGGACAGGGGTCTTACTAGCCAAAAACATTCAGTACTTC
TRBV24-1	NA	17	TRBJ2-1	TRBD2	CATSEGGVLDSYNEQFF	TGTGCCACCAGTGAGGGGGGGGTTTTAGACTCCTACAATGAGCAGTTCTTC
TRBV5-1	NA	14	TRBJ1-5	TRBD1	CASSVGDRGEPQHF	TGCGCCAGCAGTGTCGGGGACAGGGGGGAGCCCCAGCATTTT
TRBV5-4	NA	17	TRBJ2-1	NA	CASPHPGGPNLQVEEFF	TGTGCCAGTCCCCACCCCGGGGGGCCGAACCTCCAGGTGGAGGAGTTCTTC
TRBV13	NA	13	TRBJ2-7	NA	CASSQGQIYEQYF	TGTGCCAGCAGCCAAGGACAAATCTACGAGCAGTACTTC
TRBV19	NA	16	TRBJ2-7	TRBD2	CASSPGLAGVPYEQYF	TGTGCCAGTAGTCCGGGACTAGCGGGGGTTCCCTACGAGCAGTACTTC
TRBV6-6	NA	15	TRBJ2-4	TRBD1	CASWTGRQAKNIQYF	TGTGCCAGTTGGACAGGACGCCAAGCCAAAAACATTCAGTACTTC
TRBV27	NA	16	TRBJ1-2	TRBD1	CASSWKGGQGGYGYTF	TGTGCCAGCAGCTGGAAGGGAGGACAGGGGGGCTATGGCTACACCTTC
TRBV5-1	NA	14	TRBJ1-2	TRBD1	CASSLDRGSLGYTF	TGCGCCAGCAGCTTGGACAGGGGATCGTTGGGCTACACCTTC
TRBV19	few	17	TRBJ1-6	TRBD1	CASSSQTGPGANSPLHF	TGTGCCAGTAGTTCCCAGACAGGGCCGGGGGCTAATTCACCCCTCCACTTT
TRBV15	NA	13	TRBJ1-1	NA	CATSKTGGTEAFF	TGTGCCACCAGCAAAACGGGAGGGACTGAAGCTTTCTTT
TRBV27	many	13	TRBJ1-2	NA	CASSSNWEHGYTF	TGTGCCAGCAGTTCCAACTGGGAGCACGGGTACACCTTC
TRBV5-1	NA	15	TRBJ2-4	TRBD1	CASSHGDRGPVIQYF	TGCGCCAGCAGCCACGGTGACAGGGGGCCGGTCATTCAGTACTTC
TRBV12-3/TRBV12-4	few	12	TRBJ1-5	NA	CASQGSNQPQHF	TGTGCCAGCCAGGGGAGCAATCAGCCCCAGCATTTT
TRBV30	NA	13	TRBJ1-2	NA	CAWSETGNYGYTF	TGTGCCTGGAGTGAAACAGGAAACTATGGCTACACCTTC
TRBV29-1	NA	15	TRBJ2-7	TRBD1	CSVYNSGTGAYEQYF	TGCAGCGTTTATAATTCCGGGACAGGGGCCTACGAGCAGTACTTC
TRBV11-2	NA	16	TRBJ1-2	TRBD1	CASSSQRTGAGYGYTF	TGTGCCAGCAGCTCCCAGCGGACAGGGGCGGGCTATGGCTACACCTTC
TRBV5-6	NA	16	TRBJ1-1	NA	CASSLGVDPLGPEAFF	TGTGCCAGCAGCTTGGGTGTGGACCCATTGGGGCCTGAAGCTTTCTTT
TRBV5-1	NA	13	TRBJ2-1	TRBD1	CASRGQGVNEQFF	TGCGCCAGCAGAGGACAGGGGGTCAATGAGCAGTTCTTC
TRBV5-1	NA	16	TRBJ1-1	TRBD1	CASSLNPGQGTTEAFF	TGCGCCAGCAGCTTAAACCCGGGACAGGGGACCACTGAAGCTTTCTTT
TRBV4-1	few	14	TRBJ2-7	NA	CASSQVGGGYEQYF	TGCGCCAGCAGCCAAGTAGGTGGCGGCTACGAGCAGTACTTC
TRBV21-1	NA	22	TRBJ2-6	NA	CASSKVWASGGELASGANVLTF	TGTGCCAGCAGCAAAGTTTGGGCTAGCGGGGGGGAACTCGCCTCTGGGGCCAACGTCCTGACTTTC
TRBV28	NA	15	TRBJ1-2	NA	CASSTGGGGNYGYTF	TGTGCCAGCTCAACGGGGGGAGGGGGAAACTATGGCTACACCTTC
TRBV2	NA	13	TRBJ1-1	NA	CASRQELNTEAFF	TGTGCCAGCAGACAGGAGCTGAACACTGAAGCTTTCTTT
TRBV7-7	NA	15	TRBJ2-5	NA	CASSPQGGSLETQYF	TGTGCCAGCAGCCCACAGGGAGGGTCGCTTGAGACCCAGTACTTC
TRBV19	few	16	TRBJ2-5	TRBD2	CASSIDSSGGKETQYF	TGTGCCAGTAGTATAGACTCTAGCGGGGGAAAAGAGACCCAGTACTTC
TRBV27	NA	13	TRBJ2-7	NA	CASSSFYRYEQYF	TGTGCCAGCAGTTCTTTCTACCGCTACGAGCAGTACTTC
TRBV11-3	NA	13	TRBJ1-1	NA	CASSLNSQSKAFF	TGTGCCAGCAGCTTAAACAGTCAATCCAAAGCTTTCTTT
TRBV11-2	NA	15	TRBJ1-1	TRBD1	CASSFPLRTGAGAFF	TGTGCCAGCAGCTTCCCCCTTAGGACAGGGGCTGGCGCTTTCTTT
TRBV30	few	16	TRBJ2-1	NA	CAFRPGDFETYNEQFF	TGTGCCTTCAGACCGGGGGATTTCGAAACCTACAATGAGCAGTTCTTC
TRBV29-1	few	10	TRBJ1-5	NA	CSVGSQPQHF	TGCAGCGTTGGAAGCCAGCCCCAGCATTTT
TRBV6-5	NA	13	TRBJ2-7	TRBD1	CASSLGQETEQYF	TGTGCCAGCAGTTTGGGACAGGAGACCGAGCAGTACTTC
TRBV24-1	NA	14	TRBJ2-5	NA	CATSKTGAEETQYF	TGTGCCACCAGTAAAACAGGTGCTGAAGAGACCCAGTACTTC
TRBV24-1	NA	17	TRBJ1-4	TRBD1	CATSEGTGGLLNEKLFF	TGTGCCACCAGTGAAGGGACAGGGGGTCTTTTGAATGAAAAACTGTTTTTT
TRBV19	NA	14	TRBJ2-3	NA	CASSIEQATDTQYF	TGTGCCAGTAGTATAGAACAGGCAACAGATACGCAGTATTTT
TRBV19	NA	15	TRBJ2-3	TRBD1	CASRRQGGGTDTQYF	TGTGCCAGTAGGCGACAGGGGGGAGGCACAGATACGCAGTATTTT
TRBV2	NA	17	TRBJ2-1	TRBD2	CASSELGLAGTAHEQFF	TGTGCCAGCAGTGAACTAGGACTAGCGGGGACCGCCCATGAGCAGTTCTTC
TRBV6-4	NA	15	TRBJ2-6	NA	CASSLEDSGANVLTF	TGTGCCAGCAGTCTTGAGGACTCTGGGGCCAACGTCCTGACTTTC
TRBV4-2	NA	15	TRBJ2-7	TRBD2	CASSQRLAGMYEQYF	TGTGCCAGCAGCCAAAGACTAGCGGGGATGTACGAGCAGTACTTC
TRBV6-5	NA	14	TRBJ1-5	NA	CASSTQGSNQPQHF	TGTGCCAGCAGTACACAGGGATCTAATCAGCCCCAGCATTTT
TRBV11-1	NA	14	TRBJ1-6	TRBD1	CASSRQGNNSPLHF	TGTGCCAGCAGCCGACAGGGCAATAATTCACCCCTCCACTTT
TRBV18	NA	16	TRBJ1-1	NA	CASSPSWTAGNTEAFF	TGTGCCAGCTCACCCTCCTGGACAGCCGGGAACACTGAAGCTTTCTTT
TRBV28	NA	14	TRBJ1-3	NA	CASSLGLSGNTIYF	TGTGCCAGCAGTTTAGGCCTCTCTGGAAACACCATATATTTT
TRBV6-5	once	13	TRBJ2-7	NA	CASSWSGVSEQYF	TGTGCCAGCAGTTGGTCAGGGGTGAGTGAGCAGTACTTC
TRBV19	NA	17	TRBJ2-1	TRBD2	CASLPNGGGPGYNEQFF	TGTGCCAGCTTACCGAACGGGGGGGGGCCAGGATACAATGAGCAGTTCTTC
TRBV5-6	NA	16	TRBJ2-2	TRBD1	CASSLGQGSRSGELFF	TGTGCCAGCAGCTTAGGACAGGGCAGTCGGTCCGGGGAGCTGTTTTTT
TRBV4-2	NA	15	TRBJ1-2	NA	CASSQAERANYGYTF	TGTGCCAGCAGCCAAGCGGAGAGGGCTAACTATGGCTACACCTTC
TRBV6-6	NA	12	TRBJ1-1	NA	CASSRSQVEAFF	TGTGCCAGCAGTCGAAGTCAGGTTGAAGCTTTCTTT
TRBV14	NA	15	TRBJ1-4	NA	CASSATGYTNEKLFF	TGTGCCAGCAGCGCCACAGGGTATACTAATGAAAAACTGTTTTTT
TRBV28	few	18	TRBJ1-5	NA	CASSLFVATGFMNQPQHF	TGTGCCAGCAGTTTATTTGTTGCGACAGGATTCATGAATCAGCCCCAGCATTTT
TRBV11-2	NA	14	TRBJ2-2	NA	CASSLGGVAGELFF	TGTGCCAGCAGCTTAGGGGGGGTCGCCGGGGAGCTGTTTTTT
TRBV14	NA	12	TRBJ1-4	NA	CASSQDRRKLFF	TGTGCCAGCAGCCAAGATCGCCGGAAACTGTTTTTT
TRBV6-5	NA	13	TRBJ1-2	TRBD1	CASKDRGPFGYTF	TGTGCCAGCAAAGACAGGGGCCCATTCGGCTACACCTTC
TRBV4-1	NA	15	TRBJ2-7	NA	CASSQPAGSGHEQYF	TGCGCCAGCAGCCAACCGGCAGGCTCAGGCCACGAGCAGTACTTC
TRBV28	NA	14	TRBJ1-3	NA	CASTGGVSGNTIYF	TGTGCCAGCACTGGCGGGGTCTCTGGAAACACCATATATTTT
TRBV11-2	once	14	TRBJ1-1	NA	CASSPGHWNTEAFF	TGTGCCAGCAGCCCGGGACATTGGAACACTGAAGCTTTCTTT
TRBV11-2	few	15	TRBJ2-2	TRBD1	CASSFGTGGTGELFF	TGTGCCAGCAGCTTCGGGACAGGGGGCACCGGGGAGCTGTTTTTT
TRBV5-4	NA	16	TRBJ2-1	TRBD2	CASSPVAGGPNNEQFF	TGTGCCAGCAGCCCTGTAGCGGGGGGGCCCAACAATGAGCAGTTCTTC